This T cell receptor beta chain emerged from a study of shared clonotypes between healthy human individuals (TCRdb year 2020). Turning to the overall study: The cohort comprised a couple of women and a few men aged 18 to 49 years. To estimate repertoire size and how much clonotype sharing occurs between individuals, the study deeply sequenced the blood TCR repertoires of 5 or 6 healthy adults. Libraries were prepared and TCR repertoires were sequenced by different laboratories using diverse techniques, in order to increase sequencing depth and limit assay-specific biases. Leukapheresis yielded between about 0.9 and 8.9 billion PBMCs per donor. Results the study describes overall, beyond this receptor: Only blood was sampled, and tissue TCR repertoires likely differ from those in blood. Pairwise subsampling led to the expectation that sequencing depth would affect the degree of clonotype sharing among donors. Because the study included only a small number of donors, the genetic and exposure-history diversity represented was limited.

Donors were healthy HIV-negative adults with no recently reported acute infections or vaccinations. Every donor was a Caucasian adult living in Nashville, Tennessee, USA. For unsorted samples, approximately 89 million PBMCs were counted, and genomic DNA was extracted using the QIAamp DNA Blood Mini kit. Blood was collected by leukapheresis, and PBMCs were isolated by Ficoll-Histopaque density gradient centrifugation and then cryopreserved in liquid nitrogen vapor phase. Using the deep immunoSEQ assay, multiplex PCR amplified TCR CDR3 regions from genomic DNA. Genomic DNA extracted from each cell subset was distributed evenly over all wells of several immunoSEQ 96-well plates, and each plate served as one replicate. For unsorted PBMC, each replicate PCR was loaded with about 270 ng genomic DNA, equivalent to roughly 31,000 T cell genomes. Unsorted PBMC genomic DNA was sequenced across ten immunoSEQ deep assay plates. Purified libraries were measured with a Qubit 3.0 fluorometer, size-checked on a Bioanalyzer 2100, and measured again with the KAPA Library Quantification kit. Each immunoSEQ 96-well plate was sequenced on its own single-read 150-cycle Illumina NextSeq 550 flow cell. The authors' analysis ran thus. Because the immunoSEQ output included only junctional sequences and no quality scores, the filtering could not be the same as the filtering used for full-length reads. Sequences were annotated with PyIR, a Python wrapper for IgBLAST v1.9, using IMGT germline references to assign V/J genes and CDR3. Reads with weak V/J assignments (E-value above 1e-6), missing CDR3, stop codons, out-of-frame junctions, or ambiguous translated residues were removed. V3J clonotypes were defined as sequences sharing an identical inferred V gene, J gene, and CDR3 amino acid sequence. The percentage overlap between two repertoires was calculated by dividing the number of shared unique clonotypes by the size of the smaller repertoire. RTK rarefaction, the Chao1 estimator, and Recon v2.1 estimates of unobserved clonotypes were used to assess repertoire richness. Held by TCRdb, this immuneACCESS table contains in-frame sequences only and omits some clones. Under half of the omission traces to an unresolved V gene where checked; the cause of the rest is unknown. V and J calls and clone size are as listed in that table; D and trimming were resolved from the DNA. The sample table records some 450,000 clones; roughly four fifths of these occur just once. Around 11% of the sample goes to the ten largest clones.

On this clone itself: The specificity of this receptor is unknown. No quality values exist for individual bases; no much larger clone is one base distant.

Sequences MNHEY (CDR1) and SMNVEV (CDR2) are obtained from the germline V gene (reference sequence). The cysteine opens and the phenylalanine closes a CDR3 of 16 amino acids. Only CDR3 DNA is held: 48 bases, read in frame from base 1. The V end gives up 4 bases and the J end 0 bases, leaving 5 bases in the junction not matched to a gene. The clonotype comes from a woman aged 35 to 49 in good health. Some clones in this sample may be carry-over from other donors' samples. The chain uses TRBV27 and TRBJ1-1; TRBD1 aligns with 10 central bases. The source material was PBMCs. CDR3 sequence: CASSSPGTGVNTEAFF. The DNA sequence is TGTGCCAGCAGTTCCCCCGGGACAGGGGTGAACACTGAAGCTTTCTTT.